This is a list of T cell receptor beta chains from one sample in a study of shared clonotypes between healthy human individuals. Sequencing was performed with immunoSEQ multiplex PCR; in TCRdb, only in-frame clones are kept and a portion is missing. Altogether about 490,000 clones are present, around 80% being singletons, with the ten largest covering around 12%. Sequencing was done on a sample of PBMCs. These TCRs come from a woman between 40 and 55 years old in good health. Some clones in this sample may be carry-over from other donors' samples. Each CDR3 is given with its conserved first and last residue. The order of the fields is D gene, clone size, J gene, V gene, CDR3 protein, CDR3 DNA. A D gene is named only where the DNA matches it firmly. Rows give clone size only sometimes, using once, few, many, or a class for an expanded clone.

>TRBD2|NA|TRBJ2-7|TRBV28
CASSPGTSGSVDEQYF
TGTGCCAGCAGTCCGGGGACTAGCGGGAGCGTCGACGAGCAGTACTTC
>NA|NA|TRBJ2-1|TRBV11-3
CARGCGNSYNEQFF
TGTGCCAGGGGGTGCGGGAACTCCTACAATGAGCAGTTCTTC
>TRBD2|NA|TRBJ2-5|TRBV7-3
CASSLIGPQWREYRETQYF
TGTGCCAGCAGCTTAATTGGCCCCCAATGGCGGGAGTACCGAGAGACCCAGTACTTC
>NA|NA|TRBJ2-2|TRBV11-3
CASSLGGSSTGELFF
TGTGCCAGCAGCTTAGGAGGGTCGAGCACCGGGGAGCTGTTTTTT
>NA|once|TRBJ2-6|TRBV2
CASSEQITLTSGANVLTF
TGTGCCAGCAGTGAACAGATAACCTTAACCTCTGGGGCCAACGTCCTGACTTTC
>NA|NA|TRBJ2-7|TRBV19
CASSMGGASSPYEQYF
TGTGCCAGTAGTATGGGTGGGGCTAGCAGTCCCTACGAGCAGTACTTC
>TRBD1|once|TRBJ2-1|TRBV14
CASSQTGTGVLF
TGTGCCAGCAGCCAGACCGGGACAGGGGTACTCTTC
>NA|NA|TRBJ2-1|TRBV27
CASSLTRPIRDNEQFF
TGTGCCAGCAGTTTAACCCGGCCTATCCGAGACAATGAGCAGTTCTTC
>NA|NA|TRBJ1-5|TRBV28
CASSPPGTFDPQHF
TGTGCCAGCAGTCCCCCTGGGACGTTCGATCCCCAGCATTTT
>NA|NA|TRBJ1-2|TRBV19
CASSVQGKHYGYTF
TGTGCCAGTAGTGTTCAGGGGAAACACTATGGCTACACCTTC
>NA|once|TRBJ2-3|TRBV18
CASSPAAGTDTQYF
TGTGCCAGCTCGCCGGCGGCCGGCACAGATACGCAGTATTTT
>NA|NA|TRBJ2-5|TRBV6-1
CASSPREAGKETQYF
TGTGCCAGCAGTCCGAGGGAGGCAGGTAAAGAGACCCAGTACTTC
>TRBD2|few|TRBJ2-7|TRBV7-6
CASSLFPRTSGSWEQYF
TGTGCCAGCAGCTTATTTCCTAGGACTAGCGGTTCGTGGGAGCAGTACTTC
>NA|NA|TRBJ2-3|TRBV12-5
CASGLAALGYTQYF
TGTGCTAGTGGTTTGGCCGCCCTCGGTTATACGCAGTATTTT
>TRBD2|NA|TRBJ2-5|TRBV19
CASSPLTGLAGEGQETQYF
TGTGCCAGTAGCCCTCTCACGGGACTAGCGGGAGAGGGCCAAGAGACCCAGTACTTC
>TRBD2|NA|TRBJ2-3|TRBV29-1
CSTRDYTSTDTQYF
TGCAGCACCCGGGACTACACTAGCACAGATACGCAGTATTTT
>NA|NA|TRBJ2-1|TRBV10-2
CASSERDLTHEQFF
TGCGCCAGCAGTGAGAGGGACCTGACCCATGAGCAGTTCTTC
>TRBD2|NA|TRBJ2-3|TRBV27
CASRRLAVSTDTQYF
TGTGCCAGCAGGCGACTAGCGGTTAGCACAGATACGCAGTATTTT
>NA|NA|TRBJ2-3|TRBV5-1
CASSLSMSSESTDTQYF
TGCGCCAGCAGCTTAAGTATGTCTTCTGAAAGCACAGATACGCAGTATTTT
>NA|few|TRBJ2-4|TRBV7-9
CASSLGLQGNIQYF
TGTGCCAGCAGCTTAGGTCTCCAGGGAAACATTCAGTACTTC
>NA|NA|TRBJ1-2|TRBV7-9
CASSLPESGGYTF
TGTGCCAGCAGCTTACCTGAATCGGGGGGCTACACCTTC
>NA|NA|TRBJ2-1|TRBV11-2
CASSLGIAANNEQFF
TGTGCCAGCAGCTTAGGGATAGCGGCAAACAATGAGCAGTTCTTC
>TRBD2|NA|TRBJ2-3|TRBV2
CASPGERAGATDTQYF
TGTGCCAGCCCCGGGGAGCGGGCGGGAGCCACAGATACGCAGTATTTT
>TRBD2|NA|TRBJ2-3|TRBV18
CASSPPNQREGTDTQYF
TGTGCCAGCTCACCACCGAACCAGCGGGAGGGAACAGATACGCAGTATTTT
>NA|NA|TRBJ2-3|TRBV19
CATSAGPEGTDTQYF
TGTGCCACCTCGGCGGGCCCGGAGGGCACAGATACGCAGTATTTT
>NA|NA|TRBJ2-1|TRBV28
CASRPGLLKPLDGQFF
TGTGCCAGCAGACCGGGACTCTTAAAACCCCTTGACGGGCAGTTCTTC
>NA|NA|TRBJ1-2|TRBV7-9
CASSLAYQGFHGYTF
TGTGCCAGCAGCTTAGCGTACCAGGGGTTTCATGGCTACACCTTC
>NA|NA|TRBJ1-2|TRBV7-9
CASSLVPPQGNYGYTF
TGTGCCAGCAGCTTAGTACCCCCACAGGGTAACTATGGCTACACCTTC
>TRBD1|NA|TRBJ1-5|TRBV11-2
CASSPDRVGNQPQHF
TGTGCCAGCAGCCCGGACAGGGTGGGCAATCAGCCCCAGCATTTT
>NA|NA|TRBJ2-7|TRBV7-6
CASSLEQGEPYEQYF
TGTGCCAGCAGCTTAGAACAGGGCGAACCCTACGAGCAGTACTTC
>NA|NA|TRBJ2-7|TRBV4-1
CASSHYSPGDYEQYF
TGCGCCAGCAGCCACTACTCCCCAGGAGACTACGAGCAGTACTTC
>TRBD2|NA|TRBJ2-5|TRBV11-2
CASSPRLAGSQETQYF
TGTGCCAGCAGCCCCCGGTTAGCGGGATCCCAAGAGACCCAGTACTTC
>NA|NA|TRBJ1-1|TRBV4-3
CASSQGNTEAFF
TGCGCCAGCAGCCAAGGGAACACTGAAGCTTTCTTT
>NA|NA|TRBJ2-7|TRBV27
CASRPRAEDYEQYF
TGTGCCAGCCGCCCCCGAGCGGAAGACTACGAGCAGTACTTC
>TRBD1|NA|TRBJ2-7|TRBV2
CASSAVTGAYEQYF
TGTGCCAGCAGTGCTGTGACAGGGGCCTACGAGCAGTACTTC
>NA|NA|TRBJ1-4|TRBV29-1
CSVEAGDEKLFF
TGCAGCGTTGAAGCAGGGGACGAAAAACTGTTTTTT
>TRBD2|NA|TRBJ2-7|TRBV6-6
CASSYLTSGRHEQYF
TGTGCCAGCAGTTACTTGACTAGCGGGAGGCACGAGCAGTACTTC
>NA|few|TRBJ2-7|TRBV28
CASSRGGVSGEQYF
TGTGCCAGCAGCAGGGGGGGCGTCTCGGGCGAGCAGTACTTC
>TRBD1|NA|TRBJ2-6|TRBV29-1
CSVLDRANSGANVLTF
TGCAGCGTCCTGGACAGGGCCAACTCTGGGGCCAACGTCCTGACTTTC
>NA|NA|TRBJ2-2|TRBV5-1
CASSLVAGANTGELFF
TGCGCCAGCAGCTTGGTAGCCGGGGCGAACACCGGGGAGCTGTTTTTT
>TRBD2|NA|TRBJ2-1|TRBV14
CASSRHPGLAAGTDNEQFF
TGTGCCAGCAGCCGACATCCGGGACTAGCGGCGGGTACGGACAATGAGCAGTTCTTC
>NA|NA|TRBJ2-3|TRBV11-3
CASSLGLGDTQYF
TGTGCCAGCAGCTTAGGGTTGGGAGATACGCAGTATTTT
>TRBD1|few|TRBJ1-2|TRBV28
CASSSTGENYGYTF
TGTGCCAGCAGTTCAACAGGGGAGAACTATGGCTACACCTTC
>NA|NA|TRBJ1-1|TRBV5-1
CASSYTDTSITEAFF
TGCGCCAGCAGCTACACAGACACGAGTATCACTGAAGCTTTCTTT
>TRBD2|NA|TRBJ2-7|TRBV30
CAWTGLAGYEQYF
TGTGCCTGGACCGGACTAGCGGGCTACGAGCAGTACTTC
>TRBD2|NA|TRBJ2-5|TRBV11-3
CASSSTSGRAETQYF
TGTGCCAGCAGCTCAACTAGCGGGAGGGCAGAGACCCAGTACTTC
>TRBD2|NA|TRBJ2-2|TRBV4-3
CASSQDQLAGVTGELFF
TGCGCCAGCAGCCAAGATCAGCTAGCGGGAGTCACCGGGGAGCTGTTTTTT
>TRBD1|once|TRBJ2-7|TRBV5-1
CASSLGPGTGGVDEQYF
TGCGCCAGCAGCTTGGGCCCCGGGACAGGGGGCGTCGACGAGCAGTACTTC
>TRBD2|NA|TRBJ2-5|TRBV6-1
CASSALAGGRETQYF
TGTGCCAGCAGTGCCCTAGCGGGAGGAAGAGAGACCCAGTACTTC
>TRBD1|few|TRBJ1-4|TRBV4-2
CASSQGGQANEKLFF
TGTGCCAGCAGCCAAGGGGGACAGGCAAATGAAAAACTGTTTTTT
>NA|NA|TRBJ2-7|TRBV2
CASRGGASYEQYF
TGTGCCAGCAGAGGGGGTGCCTCCTACGAGCAGTACTTC
>NA|NA|TRBJ1-1|TRBV7-9
CASSPATGRTEAFF
TGTGCCAGCAGCCCAGCTACAGGGAGGACTGAAGCTTTCTTT
>TRBD2|NA|TRBJ2-7|TRBV7-2
CASSPETSGPYEQYF
TGTGCCAGCAGCCCAGAGACTAGCGGGCCTTACGAGCAGTACTTC
>TRBD1|many|TRBJ1-2|TRBV5-4
CASSLEGGRGYGYTF
TGTGCCAGCAGCTTGGAAGGGGGCCGGGGCTATGGCTACACCTTC
>TRBD1|NA|TRBJ1-1|TRBV9
CASSAKTGVFTEAFF
TGTGCCAGCAGCGCCAAAACAGGGGTTTTCACTGAAGCTTTCTTT
>TRBD1|few|TRBJ2-7|TRBV7-8
CASSTTDRGRQYF
TGTGCCAGCAGCACGACGGACAGGGGTCGGCAGTACTTC